Below, one T cell receptor (beta chain) is given with its context. The sample originates from a study of technical replicates of blood from a handful of donors. V was trimmed by 3 bases and J by 3 bases, leaving 15 bases between them. The CDR3 runs to 15 residues. The germline CDR1 and CDR2 sequences are SGHDN and FVKESK. The protocol was immunoSEQ multiplex PCR, while the TCRdb copy is restricted to in-frame clones and leaves out a portion. There are about 70,000 clones in the sample; 85% to 95% occur only once, and more than 0.25% lies in the top ten. The sequenced sample consisted of T cells isolated from PBMCs. This clonotype was sampled from a human donor in good health. V gene TRBV14 combines with J gene TRBJ2-7, with D tentatively TRBD2 (7 bases). The CDR3 here is CASSQPGGDYYEQYF. In DNA, the CDR3 is TGTGCCAGCAGCCAGCCGGGGGGCGACTACTACGAGCAGTACTTC.